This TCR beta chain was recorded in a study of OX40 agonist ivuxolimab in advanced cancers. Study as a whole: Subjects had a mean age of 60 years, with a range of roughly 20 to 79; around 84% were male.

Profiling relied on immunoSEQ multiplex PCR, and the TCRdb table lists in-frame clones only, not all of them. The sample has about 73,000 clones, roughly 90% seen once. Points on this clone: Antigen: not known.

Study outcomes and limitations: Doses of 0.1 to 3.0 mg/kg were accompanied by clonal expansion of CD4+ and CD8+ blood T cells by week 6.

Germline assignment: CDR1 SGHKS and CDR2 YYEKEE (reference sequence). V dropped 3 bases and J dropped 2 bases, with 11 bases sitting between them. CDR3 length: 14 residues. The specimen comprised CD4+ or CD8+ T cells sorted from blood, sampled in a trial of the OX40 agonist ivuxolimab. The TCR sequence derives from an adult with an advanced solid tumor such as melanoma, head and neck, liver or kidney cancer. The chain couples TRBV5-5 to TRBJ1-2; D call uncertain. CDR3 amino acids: CASSSPVGNYGYTF. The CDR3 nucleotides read TGTGCCAGCAGCTCCCCAGTTGGGAACTATGGCTACACCTTC.